Listed here is a single TCR beta chain. The assay was immunoSEQ multiplex PCR, and TCRdb's table has in-frame clones only and misses some. This sample has 35,000 to 50,000 clones, with 89% found just once. This sample was included in a study of T cell changes during pregnancy in multiple sclerosis. CDR3 length equals 17 residues. The V gene end was trimmed by 0 bases and the J gene end by 6 bases; junction bases not matched to a gene: 12. Germline values: CDR1 MGHRA, CDR2 YSYEKL. The receptor comes from a female donor with multiple sclerosis, enrolled in a pregnancy study. The chain recombines TRBV4-1 with TRBJ2-7; 9 nucleotides align to TRBD1. The sample in question was CD4+ T cells from peripheral blood mononuclear cells, obtained after pregnancy. The CDR3: CASSQDQYWDRAPEQYF. CDR3 nucleotide sequence: TGCGCCAGCAGCCAAGATCAGTATTGGGACAGGGCTCCCGAGCAGTACTTC.